The sequence of this T cell receptor beta chain was determined in a study of cytomegalovirus exposure and HLA in healthy donors. General study results and limits: Presence/absence comparisons presumed near-even sequencing depth among donors.

Remarks on this clone: Its antigen remains unidentified.

CDR3 length: 16 amino acids. Trimming removed 5 bases at V and 5 bases at J, with 18 bases between. CDR1 is MDHEN, CDR2 SYDVKM, per germline. Use of 60 Vbeta and 13 Jbeta primers characterized the PCR. Produced via immunoSEQ multiplex PCR; TCRdb's table is partial and in-frame only. The sample lists about 140,000 clones; less than 85% were seen once. J is TRBJ2-2 and V is TRBV28, with D uncertain. The specimen was PBMCs. The TCR sequence derives from a woman aged 50 to 60 in good health and CMV-seropositive. The CDR3 loop reads CASSRSRPPWTGELFF. CDR3 in DNA: TGTGCCAGCAGTCGGTCTCGTCCCCCCTGGACCGGGGAGCTGTTTTTT. Full variable domain (rest looked up from reference TRBV28 and TRBJ2-2): DVKVTQSSRYLVKRTGEKVFLECVQDMDHENMFWYRQDPGLGLRLIYFSYDVKMKEKGDIPEGYSVSREKKERFSLILESASTNQTSMYLCASSRSRPPWTGELFFGEGSRLTVL.